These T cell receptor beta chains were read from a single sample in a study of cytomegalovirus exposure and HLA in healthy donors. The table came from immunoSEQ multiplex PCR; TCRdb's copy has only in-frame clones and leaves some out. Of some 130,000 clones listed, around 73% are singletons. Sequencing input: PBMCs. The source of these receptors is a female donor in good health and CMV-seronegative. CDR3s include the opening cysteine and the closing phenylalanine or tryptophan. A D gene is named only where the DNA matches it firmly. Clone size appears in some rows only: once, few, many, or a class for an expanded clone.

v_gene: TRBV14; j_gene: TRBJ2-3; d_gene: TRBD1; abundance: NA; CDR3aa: CASSGTGLDTQYF; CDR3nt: TGTGCCAGCAGTGGGACAGGGTTGGATACGCAGTATTTT
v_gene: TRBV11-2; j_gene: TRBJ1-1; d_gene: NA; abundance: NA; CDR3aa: CASSRKAGGTDTEAFF; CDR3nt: TGTGCCAGCAGCCGCAAGGCGGGGGGCACGGACACTGAAGCTTTCTTT
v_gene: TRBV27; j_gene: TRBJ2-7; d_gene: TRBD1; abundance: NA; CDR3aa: CASSTDRGIDEQYF; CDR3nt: TGTGCCAGCAGTACGGACAGGGGGATTGACGAGCAGTACTTC
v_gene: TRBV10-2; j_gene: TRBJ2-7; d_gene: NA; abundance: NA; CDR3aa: CATTAGYRVYEQYF; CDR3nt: TGCGCCACCACGGCGGGTTACAGGGTGTACGAGCAGTACTTC
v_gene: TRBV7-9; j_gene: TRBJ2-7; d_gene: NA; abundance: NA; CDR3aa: CASSPQLAGSYEQYF; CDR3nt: TGTGCCAGCAGCCCTCAGCTAGCTGGGTCCTACGAGCAGTACTTC
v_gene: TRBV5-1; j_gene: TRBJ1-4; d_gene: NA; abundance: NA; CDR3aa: CASRGTEKLFF; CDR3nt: TGCGCCAGCCGGGGTACCGAAAAACTGTTTTTT
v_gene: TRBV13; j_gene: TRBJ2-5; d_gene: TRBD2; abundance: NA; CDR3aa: CASSLGVKYEAGVVIQETQYF; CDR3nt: TGTGCCAGCAGCTTAGGCGTTAAGTACGAGGCGGGAGTGGTGATACAAGAGACCCAGTACTTC
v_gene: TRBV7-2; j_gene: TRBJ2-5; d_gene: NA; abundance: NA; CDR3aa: CASSPGRVLQETQYF; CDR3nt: TGTGCCAGTTCCCCTGGGCGGGTACTACAAGAGACCCAGTACTTC
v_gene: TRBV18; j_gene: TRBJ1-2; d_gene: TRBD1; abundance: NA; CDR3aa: CASSPLYEGATRGYTF; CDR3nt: TGTGCCAGCTCACCCTTGTACGAGGGGGCGACTCGGGGCTACACCTTC
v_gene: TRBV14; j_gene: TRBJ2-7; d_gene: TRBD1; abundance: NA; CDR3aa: CASSPNDRVSYEQYF; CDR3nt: TGTGCCAGCAGCCCTAACGACAGGGTTTCCTACGAGCAGTACTTC
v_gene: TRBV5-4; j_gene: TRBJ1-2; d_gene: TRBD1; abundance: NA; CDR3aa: CASSPTGTVNYGYTF; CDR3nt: TGTGCCAGCAGCCCAACCGGGACAGTTAACTATGGCTACACCTTC
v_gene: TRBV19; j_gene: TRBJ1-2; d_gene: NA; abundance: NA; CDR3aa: CASRPREIRTLSDYGYTF; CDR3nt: TGTGCCAGTAGGCCAAGAGAAATAAGGACATTATCAGACTATGGCTACACCTTC
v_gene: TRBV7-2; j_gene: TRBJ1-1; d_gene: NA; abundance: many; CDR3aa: CASSLELADYTEAFF; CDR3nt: TGTGCCAGCAGCTTAGAGTTGGCGGATTACACTGAAGCTTTCTTT
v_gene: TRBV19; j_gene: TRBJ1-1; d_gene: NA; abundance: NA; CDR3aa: CASSISSYTEAFF; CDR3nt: TGTGCCAGTAGTATTTCCAGTTACACTGAAGCTTTCTTT
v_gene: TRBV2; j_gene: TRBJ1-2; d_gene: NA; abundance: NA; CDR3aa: CASSERGDYGYTF; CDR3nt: TGTGCCAGCAGTGAACGCGGGGACTATGGCTACACCTTC
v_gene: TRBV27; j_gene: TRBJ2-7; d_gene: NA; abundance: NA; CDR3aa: CASSSDRAAYEQYF; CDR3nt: TGTGCCAGCAGTTCCGACCGAGCGGCCTACGAGCAGTACTTC
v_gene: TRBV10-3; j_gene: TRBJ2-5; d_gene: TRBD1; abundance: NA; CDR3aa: CAISDGQGGETQYF; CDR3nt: TGTGCCATCAGTGACGGACAGGGCGGAGAGACCCAGTACTTC
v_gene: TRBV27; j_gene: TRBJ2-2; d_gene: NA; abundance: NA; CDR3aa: CASSLVKGIGTGELFF; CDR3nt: TGTGCCAGCAGTTTAGTCAAGGGGATAGGGACCGGGGAGCTGTTTTTT
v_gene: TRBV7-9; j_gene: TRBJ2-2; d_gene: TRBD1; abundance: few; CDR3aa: CASSPDRGRRTGELFF; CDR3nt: TGTGCCAGCAGCCCCGACAGGGGGCGCAGGACCGGGGAGCTGTTTTTT
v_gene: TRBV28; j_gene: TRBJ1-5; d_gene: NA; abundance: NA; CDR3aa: CASSFPYQPQHF; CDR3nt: TGTGCCAGCAGTTTTCCCTATCAGCCCCAGCATTTT
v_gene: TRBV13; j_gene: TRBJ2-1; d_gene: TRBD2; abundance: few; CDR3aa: CASSVAGGPNEQFF; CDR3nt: TGTGCCAGCAGCGTAGCGGGAGGGCCCAATGAGCAGTTCTTC
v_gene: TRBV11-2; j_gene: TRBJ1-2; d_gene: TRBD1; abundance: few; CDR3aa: CASSLDRGRGYTF; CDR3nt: TGTGCCAGCAGCCTGGACAGGGGGCGGGGCTACACCTTC
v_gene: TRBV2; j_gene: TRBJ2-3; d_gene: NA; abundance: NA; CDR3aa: CASSEGGLVRQYF; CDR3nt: TGTGCCAGCAGTGAAGGGGGCCTGGTCAGGCAGTATTTT
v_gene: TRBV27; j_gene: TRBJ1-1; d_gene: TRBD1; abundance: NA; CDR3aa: CASSFGDRDTEAFF; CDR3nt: TGTGCCAGCAGTTTTGGGGACAGGGACACTGAAGCTTTCTTT
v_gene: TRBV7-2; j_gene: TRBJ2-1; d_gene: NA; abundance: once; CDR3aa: CASSPGQQNNEQFF; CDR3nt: TGTGCCAGCAGCCCGGGACAACAAAACAATGAGCAGTTCTTC
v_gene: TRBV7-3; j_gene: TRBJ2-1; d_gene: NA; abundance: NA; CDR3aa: CASSLGAENEQFF; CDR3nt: TGTGCCAGCAGCCTTGGGGCGGAAAATGAGCAGTTCTTC
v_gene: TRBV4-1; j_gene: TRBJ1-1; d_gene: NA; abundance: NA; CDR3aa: CASSQDSGVRPEAFF; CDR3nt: TGCGCCAGCAGCCAAGATTCGGGGGTAAGGCCTGAAGCTTTCTTT
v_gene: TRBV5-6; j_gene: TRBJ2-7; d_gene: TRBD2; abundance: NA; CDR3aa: CASSSLVGLAYEQYF; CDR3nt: TGTGCCAGCAGCAGTCTTGTAGGACTAGCGTACGAGCAGTACTTC
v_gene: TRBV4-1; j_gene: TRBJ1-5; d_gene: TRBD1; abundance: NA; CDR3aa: CASSQGTGDQPQHF; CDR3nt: TGCGCCAGCAGCCAAGGGACAGGAGATCAGCCCCAGCATTTT
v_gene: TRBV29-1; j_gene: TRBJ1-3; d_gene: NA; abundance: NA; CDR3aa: CSVVSSSGNTIYF; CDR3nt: TGCAGCGTTGTGTCGAGCTCTGGAAACACCATATATTTT
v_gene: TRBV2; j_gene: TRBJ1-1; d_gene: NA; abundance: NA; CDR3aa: CASSDPSTEAFF; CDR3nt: TGTGCCAGCAGTGACCCGAGCACTGAAGCTTTCTTT
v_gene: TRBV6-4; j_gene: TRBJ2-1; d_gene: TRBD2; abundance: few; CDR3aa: CASSPGLAKDEQFF; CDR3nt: TGTGCCAGCAGTCCCGGACTAGCAAAGGATGAGCAGTTCTTC
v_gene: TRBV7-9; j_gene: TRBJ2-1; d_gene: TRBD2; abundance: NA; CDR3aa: CASSLGLANYNEQFF; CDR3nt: TGTGCCAGCAGCCTGGGACTAGCCAATTACAATGAGCAGTTCTTC
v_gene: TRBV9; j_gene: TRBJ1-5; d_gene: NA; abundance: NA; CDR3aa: CASSVEGRIGQPQHF; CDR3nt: TGTGCCAGCAGCGTTGAGGGAAGGATAGGTCAGCCCCAGCATTTT
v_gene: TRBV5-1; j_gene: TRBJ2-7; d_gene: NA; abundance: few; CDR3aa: CASSLEGGIYEQYF; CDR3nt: TGCGCCAGCAGCTTGGAGGGAGGAATCTACGAGCAGTACTTC